What follows are 8 T cell receptor beta chains derived from one specimen sequenced in a study of T cells in Graves' hyperthyroidism and ophthalmopathy. TCR beta CDR3 region amplification was performed from RNA transcripts. The HTBI primer set drove a first-round RT-PCR of the TCR CDR3. TCRdb reanalysed the multiplex PCR reads using MiXCR and keeps one entry per CDR3 protein. This table holds a few hundred thousand distinct CDR3 sequences, around 42% found once. The specimen sequenced was peripheral blood or thyroid tissue (not recorded which). Every receptor here comes from a woman aged 18-29 years with Graves' hyperthyroidism.

This clonotype was seen many times. V and J are TRBV7-8 and TRBJ2-7; the D is unclear. This CDR3 is 13 amino acids long. V shed 6 bases and J shed 8 bases, with 17 bases lying between them. From germline, CDR1 is SGHVS and CDR2 FQNEAQ. The CDR3 protein is CASSFTPKGKQYF. CDR3 nucleotide sequence: TGTGCCAGCAGTTTTACACCCAAGGGAAAGCAGTACTTC.

The rearrangement joins TRBV5-1 to TRBJ2-3; weak D call: TRBD2 (7 bases). The V end lost 4 bases, the J end lost 6 bases, and 18 bases lay between the germline ends. There are 15 residues in the CDR3. Germline CDR1 SGHRS, CDR2 YFSETQ. The DNA for the CDR3 is TGCGCCAGCAGCCTCACGGACGGGGGGCAGGATACGCAGTATTTT. Translating gives CASSLTDGGQDTQYF.

V is TRBV20-1 and J is TRBJ2-1; TRBD1 might be the D (7 bases). Trimming removed 3 bases at V and 0 bases at J, with 12 bases between. This CDR3 has 15 amino acids. Germline V lookup: CDR1 DFQATT, CDR2 SNEGSKA (reference sequence). The CDR3 is CSASLRDSSYNEQFF. DNA of the CDR3: TGCAGTGCTAGCCTGCGGGACAGCTCCTACAATGAGCAGTTCTTC.

This clonotype was seen ten or more times. The V and J genes are TRBV9 and TRBJ1-6; no clear D. This CDR3 region has 16 residues. V shed 1 base and J shed 1 base, with 9 bases lying between them. Germline V gives CDR1 SGDLS, CDR2 YYNGEE. The CDR3 loop is CASSVRETSYNSPLHF. CDR3 sequence (DNA): TGTGCCAGCAGCGTACGGGAGACGTCCTATAATTCACCCCTCCACTTT.

The sample holds many counts of this clonotype. This chain joins TRBV5-4 and TRBJ1-6; D is perhaps TRBD1 (5 bases). With 1 base removed from V and 10 bases from J, the gap between germline ends came to 21 bases. Germline loops: CDR1 SGHNT, CDR2 YYREEE (reference sequence). CDR3 size: 17 residues. CDR3 sequence: CASSLLQQASIGSPLHF. The DNA of the CDR3 is TGTGCCAGCAGCTTGCTCCAACAGGCGTCAATAGGATCACCCCTCCACTTT.

Ten or more counts support this clonotype. The chain combines TRBV27 with TRBJ1-1; no clear D. CDR1 MNHEY and CDR2 SMNVEV come from the germline V gene (reference sequence). CDR3 length equals 12 residues. V was cut by 0 bases and J by 10 bases, with 9 bases left in between. The CDR3 protein is CASSLSSRAAFF. Here the CDR3 DNA reads TGTGCCAGCAGTTTATCGTCGAGAGCAGCTTTCTTT.

The CDR3 DNA is TGTGCCAGCAGTTACGGGGGCCCTGGAAACACCATATATTTT. Residues: CASSYGGPGNTIYF. The chain has TRBV6-5 and TRBJ1-3; maybe TRBD1 (6 bases). The CDR3 totals 14 residues. V shed 2 bases and J shed 2 bases, with 7 bases lying between them. Germline V gene sequence: CDR1 MNHEY, CDR2 SVGAGI.

This clonotype was detected ten times or more. The chain couples TRBV9 to TRBJ1-5; D not certain. The CDR3 contains 13 residues. The germline V gene has CDR1 SGDLS and CDR2 YYNGEE. With 1 base removed from V and 6 bases from J, the gap between germline ends came to 8 bases. CDR3 residues: CASSVTGGQPQHF. The DNA for the CDR3 is TGTGCCAGCAGCGTAACCGGAGGTCAGCCCCAGCATTTT.